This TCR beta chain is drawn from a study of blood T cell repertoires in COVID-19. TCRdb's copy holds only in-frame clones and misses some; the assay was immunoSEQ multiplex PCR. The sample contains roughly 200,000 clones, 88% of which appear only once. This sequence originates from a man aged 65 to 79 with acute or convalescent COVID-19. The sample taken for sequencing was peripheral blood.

The CDR3 spells CASQGPYEQYF. The CDR3 DNA follows: TGTGCCAGCCAGGGCCCCTACGAGCAGTACTTC. The chain recombines TRBV6-5 with TRBJ2-7, with D possibly TRBD1 on 5 matching bases. The germline V gene has CDR1 MNHEY and CDR2 SVGAGI. Between the trimmed V and J ends, which lost 8 bases and 2 bases, there was a span of 7 bases. This CDR3 has 11 amino acids.